Shown below are 25 T cell receptor beta chains from a single sample sequenced in a study of cytomegalovirus exposure and HLA in healthy donors. Both 60 Vbeta primers and 13 Jbeta primers went into the PCR. Some clones are missing from TCRdb's copy, which holds only in-frame ones; the method was immunoSEQ multiplex PCR. The data contain 150,000 or so clones, about 85% of them singletons. The sequencing input was PBMCs. The origin of the receptors is a man in his fifties in good health and CMV-seropositive.

V and J are TRBV28 and TRBJ1-4; no reliable D call. The CDR3 is made up of 14 amino acids. V was trimmed by 7 bases and J by 4 bases, leaving 13 bases between them. Germline CDR1 and CDR2: MDHEN and SYDVKM. CDR3 in DNA: TGTGCCAGCAACAAACAGCAGATTAATGAAAAACTGTTTTTT. Protein sequence: CASNKQQINEKLFF.

This rearrangement joins TRBV9 to TRBJ2-1; 10 nucleotides match TRBD2. The CDR3 runs to 16 residues. Germline trimming cut 0 bases from V and 7 bases from J; bases unmatched to any gene: 7. Germline V gene lookup returns CDR1 SGDLS and CDR2 YYNGEE. The CDR3 nucleotides read TGTGCCAGCAGCGTAGCTGGAGCGGGAGGGCAGAATGAGCAGTTCTTC. It translates to CASSVAGAGGQNEQFF.

The gene calls are TRBV30 and TRBJ2-3, with a weak D call TRBD2 (5 bases). V was pared by 0 bases and J by 6 bases, with 10 bases between. Germline V gene sequence: CDR1 GTSNPN, CDR2 SVGIG (reference sequence). The CDR3 has 13 amino acids. The CDR3 region is CAWSVQLADTQYF. The CDR3 nucleotides read TGTGCCTGGAGTGTACAGCTAGCTGATACGCAGTATTTT. Combining the CDR3 with reference TRBV30 and TRBJ2-3 gives the whole variable domain SQTIHQWPATLVQPVGSPLSLECTVEGTSNPNLYWYRQAAGRGLQLLFYSVGIGQISSEVPQNLSASRPQDRQFILSSKKLLLSDSGFYLCAWSVQLADTQYFGPGTRLTVL.

The gene calls are TRBV2 and TRBJ2-5; 9 nucleotides match TRBD2. After removal of 4 bases from V and 5 bases from J, the junction contained 11 bases not matched to a gene. The CDR3 covers 16 residues. Germline assignment: CDR1 SNHLY and CDR2 FYNNEI. The CDR3 DNA reads as TGTGCCAGCAGTGGGGTTAGAGCGGGGGGACGGGAGACCCAGTACTTC. It translates to CASSGVRAGGRETQYF.

This clone was seen once. The chain joins TRBV19 to TRBJ1-1; a possible D gene is TRBD1 (6 bases). V was shortened by 11 bases and J by 6 bases, with 16 bases between the two germline ends. This CDR3 has 12 residues. Germline V gene sequence: CDR1 LNHDA, CDR2 SQIVND (reference sequence). The chain's CDR3 is CAVTGREAEAFF. The CDR3 DNA reads as TGTGCCGTAACAGGGCGAGAGGCTGAAGCTTTCTTT. Full variable domain (missing parts from reference TRBV19 and TRBJ1-1): DGGITQSPKYLFRKEGQNVTLSCEQNLNHDAMYWYRQDPGQGLRLIYYSQIVNDFQKGDIAEGYSVSREKKESFPLTVTSAQKNPTAFYLCAVTGREAEAFFGQGTRLTVV.

This clone appeared a few times. The gene calls are TRBV5-4 and TRBJ2-3, with a weak D call TRBD2 (5 bases). V lost 5 bases and J 0 bases, leaving 10 bases between the germline ends. CDR1 and CDR2 (germline): SGHNT, YYREEE (reference sequence). The CDR3 contains 14 residues. CDR3 DNA: TGTGCCAGCAGGCAGGACTCCAGCACAGATACGCAGTATTTT. Translated: CASRQDSSTDTQYF.

This chain uses TRBV19 with TRBJ1-1, with D perhaps TRBD1 (6 bases). Trimming removed 7 bases from V and 2 bases from J, with 14 bases in between. Germline V gene sequence: CDR1 LNHDA, CDR2 SQIVND (reference sequence). The CDR3 spans 14 residues. For the CDR3, the DNA is TGTGCCAGTATCCTCCGCGGGGGCAACACTGAAGCTTTCTTT. Translated, it gives CASILRGGNTEAFF.

This clone was observed a single time. The CDR3 loop is CAWRSDRHYGYTF. The CDR3 DNA is TGTGCCTGGAGGAGCGACAGGCACTATGGCTACACCTTC. This chain connects TRBV30 to TRBJ1-2; D may be TRBD1 (6 bases). V shed 3 bases and J shed 3 bases, with 11 bases lying between them. There are 13 residues in the CDR3. CDR1 is GTSNPN, CDR2 SVGIG, per germline (reference sequence).

The gene calls are TRBV11-2 and TRBJ2-5, with 10 bases matching TRBD2. Trimming removed 5 bases from V and 2 bases from J; junction bases left unmatched: 5. This CDR3 is 15 amino acids long. CDR1 is SGHAT, CDR2 FQNNGV, per germline. For the CDR3, the DNA is TGTGCCAGCAGCCTCACTAGCGGGGTACAAGAGACCCAGTACTTC. This codes for CASSLTSGVQETQYF.

The rearrangement links TRBV7-3 to TRBJ1-4; maybe TRBD1 (6 bases). This CDR3 contains 15 residues. Per the germline V gene, CDR1 is SGHTA and CDR2 is FQGTGA. V lost 1 base, J lost 2 bases, and 8 bases lay in between. In nucleotides, the CDR3 is TGTGCCAGCAGCTTAATGGGGGCTACTAATGAAAAACTGTTTTTT. Residues: CASSLMGATNEKLFF.

The CDR3 coding sequence is TGTGCCAGCAGTGAACGGGGGGGGCCCCCCGATGGCTACACCTTC. Translating gives CASSERGGPPDGYTF. The chain combines TRBV6-1 with TRBJ1-2, with D tentatively TRBD1 (6 bases). Germline-derived CDR1 and CDR2 are MNHNS and SASEGT. Trimming pared 2 bases from V and 6 bases from J, leaving 16 bases between. The CDR3 is 15 amino acids.

The chain combines TRBV19 with TRBJ2-5, with 7 bases identical to TRBD1. This CDR3 has 19 residues. Germline loops: CDR1 LNHDA, CDR2 SQIVND (reference sequence). The junction had 24 bases not matched to a gene; V was cut back by 10 bases and J by 1 base. CDR3 sequence: CANARPGTGDAPRQETQYF. The CDR3 nucleotides read TGTGCCAACGCAAGACCGGGAACAGGGGACGCCCCACGCCAAGAGACCCAGTACTTC.

The rearrangement uses TRBV9 and TRBJ2-1; D is uncertain. The CDR3 is 13 amino acids. The germline V gene encodes CDR1 SGDLS and CDR2 YYNGEE. Trimming removed 0 bases at V and 10 bases at J, with 11 bases between. The CDR3 spells CASSVDISREQFF. The CDR3 nucleotides are TGTGCCAGCAGCGTAGACATCTCCCGCGAGCAGTTCTTC.

This clone has a single count. The chain uses TRBV29-1 and TRBJ2-1; no reliable D call. This CDR3 comprises 13 residues. Germline V gives CDR1 SQVTM, CDR2 ANQGSEA. The V and J ends lost 2 bases and 5 bases respectively, with 10 bases between them. CDR3 sequence (DNA): TGCAGCGTTGAATTGGCGGAACACAATGAGCAGTTCTTC. This gives the protein CSVELAEHNEQFF.

The chain couples TRBV28 to TRBJ2-7; a weak D match, TRBD2 (5 bases). The CDR3 runs 11 residues. The V end lost 7 bases, the J end lost 5 bases, and 9 bases lay between the germline ends. Germline V gene sequence: CDR1 MDHEN, CDR2 SYDVKM. CDR3 protein: CASKVRDEQYF. The CDR3 bases are TGTGCCAGCAAGGTGAGGGACGAGCAGTACTTC.

The chain employs TRBV27 and TRBJ2-1; 12 bases are shared with TRBD2. CDR3 length equals 16 residues. CDR1 MNHEY and CDR2 SMNVEV come from the germline V gene (reference sequence). J gave up 6 bases and V 5 bases, and 8 bases lay outside the gene matches. Here the CDR3 reads CASSTLGLAGSNEQFF. CDR3 nucleotides: TGTGCCAGCAGTACCCTCGGACTAGCGGGGTCCAATGAGCAGTTCTTC.

The chain couples TRBV7-2 to TRBJ1-1; D is ambiguous. CDR3 length: 13 residues. V dropped 2 bases and J dropped 11 bases, with 15 bases sitting between them. Looked up from germline, CDR1 is SGHTA and CDR2 is FQGNSA. The CDR3 spells CASSLPGSARAFF. CDR3 DNA sequence: TGTGCCAGCAGCTTACCGGGGTCGGCGCGGGCTTTCTTT.

This chain uses TRBV10-3 with TRBJ1-2; 9 nucleotides match TRBD1. Germline values: CDR1 ENHRY, CDR2 SYGVKD. V lost 7 bases to trimming and J lost 3 bases; unmatched junction nucleotides: 6. This CDR3 comprises 14 residues. This chain's CDR3 is CAITGDRVDYGYTF. The CDR3 region has the DNA TGTGCCATCACTGGGGACAGGGTAGACTATGGCTACACCTTC.

The rearrangement links TRBV7-9 to TRBJ2-5; possibly TRBD2 for D (6 bases). Between the trimmed V and J ends, which lost 2 bases and 1 base, there was a span of 11 bases. CDR1 SEHNR and CDR2 FQNEAQ come from the germline V gene (reference sequence). The length of the CDR3 is 15 residues. The CDR3 DNA sequence: TGTGCCAGCAGCTTAACAACTAGCCCCCAAGAGACCCAGTACTTC. It is translated as CASSLTTSPQETQYF.

This clone was detected only a few times. Here the CDR3 DNA reads TGTGCCAGCAGCGTAGGCCCAGGGAACCAGCCCCAGCATTTT. Translation gives CASSVGPGNQPQHF. The chain uses TRBV9 and TRBJ1-5; D may be TRBD1 (5 bases). This CDR3 region has 14 residues. V lost 0 bases, J lost 7 bases, and 11 bases lay in between. Germline CDR1 SGDLS, CDR2 YYNGEE.

This chain connects TRBV5-6 to TRBJ2-1; 9 bases fit TRBD1. The germline V gene has CDR1 SGHDT and CDR2 YYEEEE. The V and J ends lost 0 bases and 9 bases, in that order; junction bases with no gene match: 7. The CDR3 has 15 amino acids. In DNA form, the CDR3 reads TGTGCCAGCAGCTTGGGGGGACAGGGATCACCTGAGCAGTTCTTC. Amino acids: CASSLGGQGSPEQFF.

The chain couples TRBV19 to TRBJ2-7, with TRBD1 identical over 7 bases. Trimming removed 3 bases from V and 0 bases from J; junction bases left unmatched: 8. Germline CDR1 is LNHDA and CDR2 is SQIVND (reference sequence). The CDR3 has 16 amino acids. CDR3 coding DNA: TGTGCCAGTAGTATCACGGCGACAGGGAGCTCCTACGAGCAGTACTTC. This gives the protein CASSITATGSSYEQYF.

The chain is built from TRBV28 and TRBJ2-5, with D possibly matching TRBD1 (5 bases). With 1 base removed from V and 5 bases from J, the gap between germline ends came to 14 bases. CDR1 is MDHEN and CDR2 is SYDVKM in the germline V gene. The CDR3 covers 15 residues. CDR3 protein: CASSLSKGAGETQYF. For the CDR3, the DNA is TGTGCCAGCAGTTTATCCAAAGGGGCTGGCGAGACCCAGTACTTC.

The V call is TRBV5-5, the J call TRBJ2-7, with a weak D call TRBD2 (5 bases). V shed 0 bases and J shed 6 bases, with 7 bases lying between them. Per germline, CDR1 SGHKS and CDR2 YYEKEE (reference sequence). The CDR3 is 12 amino acids. CDR3 loop: CASSLGGREQYF. CDR3 in DNA: TGTGCCAGCAGCTTGGGAGGGCGCGAGCAGTACTTC.

Only one count was recorded for this clone. The V and J genes are TRBV6-6 and TRBJ2-7, with 10 nucleotides matching TRBD1. There are 14 residues in the CDR3. V was pared by 7 bases and J by 2 bases, with 5 bases of the junction left unmatched. Germline-derived CDR1 and CDR2 are MNHNY and SVGAGI (reference sequence). The CDR3 DNA reads as TGTGCCAGCACCGGGACAGGGGTCGCCTACGAGCAGTACTTC. Protein sequence: CASTGTGVAYEQYF.